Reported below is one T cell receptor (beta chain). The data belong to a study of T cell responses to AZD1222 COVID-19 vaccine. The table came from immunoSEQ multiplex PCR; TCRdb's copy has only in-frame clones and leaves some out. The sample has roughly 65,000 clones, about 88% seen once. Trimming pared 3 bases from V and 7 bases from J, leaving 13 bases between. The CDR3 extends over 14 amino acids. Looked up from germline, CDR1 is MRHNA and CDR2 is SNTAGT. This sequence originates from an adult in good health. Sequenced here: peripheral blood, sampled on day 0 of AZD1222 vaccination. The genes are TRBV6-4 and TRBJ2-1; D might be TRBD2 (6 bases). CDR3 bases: TGTGCCAGCAGTGAGGGGCTAGCGTCTAATGAGCAGTTCTTC. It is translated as CASSEGLASNEQFF.